This T cell receptor beta chain originates from a study of blood T cell repertoires in COVID-19. Germline lookup yields CDR1 MRHNA and CDR2 SNTAGT. The V and J ends lost 5 bases and 8 bases, in that order; junction bases with no gene match: 8. CDR3 length equals 14 residues. Repertoires were generated with immunoSEQ multiplex PCR, while TCRdb's copy carries only in-frame clones and drops some. The sample records about 240,000 clones, around 81% being singletons. The sequenced sample was peripheral blood. The sequence was obtained from a woman aged 55 to 70 with active or convalescent COVID-19. This chain connects TRBV6-4 to TRBJ2-1; 8 bases align to TRBD2. CDR3 sequence reads: CASSRERGYYEQFF. In DNA form, the CDR3 reads TGTGCCAGCAGTCGTGAGCGGGGGTATTATGAGCAGTTCTTC.